A single sample gave rise to the 11 T cell receptor beta chains below, sequenced in a study of early stage breast cancer tumors. Using immunoSEQ multiplex PCR, the repertoire was profiled, and TCRdb retains in-frame clones only, with some absent. The table includes approximately 14,000 clones, about 88% detected once. The sample taken for sequencing was normal breast tissue next to the tumor. These receptors originate from a person in their twenties or thirties with breast cancer.

The chain uses TRBV5-6 and TRBJ2-7; maybe TRBD1 (6 bases). This CDR3 region has 13 residues. Trimming stripped 3 bases from V and 4 bases from J, with 11 bases between. Germline CDR1 and CDR2: SGHDT and YYEEEE. CDR3 sequence reads: CASSSLTGYEQYF. The CDR3 bases are TGTGCCAGCAGCTCGCTTACAGGGTACGAGCAGTACTTC.

The chain links TRBV6-5 to TRBJ1-1; 10 bases match TRBD1. The CDR3 runs 15 residues. Germline loops: CDR1 MNHEY, CDR2 SVGAGI. The trim removed 5 bases at V and 4 bases at J, leaving 7 bases unmatched. The CDR3 DNA sequence: TGTGCCAGCAGTCGTCCCGGGACAGGGGTCACTGAAGCTTTCTTT. Amino acids: CASSRPGTGVTEAFF.

The chain couples TRBV5-1 to TRBJ2-3; unclear D gene. Germline lookup yields CDR1 SGHRS and CDR2 YFSETQ. The CDR3 is 13 amino acids. V lost 5 bases to trimming and J lost 3 bases, with 10 bases between them. CDR3 loop: CASSVFGTDTQYF. The CDR3 DNA is TGCGCCAGCAGTGTGTTCGGGACAGATACGCAGTATTTT.

This chain uses TRBV18 with TRBJ1-1; D is perhaps TRBD1 (5 bases). Germline V gene data show CDR1 as KGHSH and CDR2 as LQKENI. V shed 1 base and J shed 0 bases, with 18 bases lying between them. The CDR3 loop spans 18 amino acids. The CDR3 region is CASSPQWSGRSLNTEAFF. In nucleotides, the CDR3 is TGTGCCAGCTCACCACAGTGGTCAGGGAGATCCCTGAACACTGAAGCTTTCTTT.

The chain couples TRBV5-1 to TRBJ2-5; D unclear. Looked up from germline, CDR1 is SGHRS and CDR2 is YFSETQ. The CDR3 sequence is 16 residues long. V lost 0 bases and J 1 base, leaving 13 bases between the germline ends. The CDR3 sequence is CASSLGPTGTQETQYF. The DNA of the CDR3 is TGCGCCAGCAGCTTGGGCCCGACTGGCACCCAAGAGACCCAGTACTTC.

The count of this clone is one. This chain links TRBV7-2 with TRBJ2-3; no reliable D call. Trimming stripped 1 base from V and 2 bases from J, with 4 bases between. The germline V gene encodes CDR1 SGHTA and CDR2 FQGNSA. CDR3 length equals 13 residues. The DNA of the CDR3 is TGTGCCAGCAGCTTAGACCCCACAGATACGCAGTATTTT. Translating it yields CASSLDPTDTQYF.

This clone has a single count. The rearrangement links TRBV28 to TRBJ1-5, with TRBD1 matching over 7 bases. Germline loops: CDR1 MDHEN, CDR2 SYDVKM. The CDR3 has 13 residues. Trimming cost V 11 bases and J 5 bases; bases outside gene matches: 9. The CDR3 bases are TGTGCCGGATCCCGGACAGGACATCAGCCCCAGCATTTT. Its protein product is CAGSRTGHQPQHF.

The chain combines TRBV4-2 with TRBJ1-1; TRBD1 might be the D (5 bases). The length of the CDR3 is 15 residues. Trimming left V 0 bases short and J 3 bases short, with 11 bases between. Germline V CDR1 and CDR2: LGHNA, YNFKEQ. The CDR3 protein is CASSQDPGLDTEAFF. CDR3 in DNA: TGTGCCAGCAGCCAAGACCCAGGGTTGGACACTGAAGCTTTCTTT.

The chain links TRBV30 to TRBJ2-5, with D possibly being TRBD1 (5 bases). The CDR3 is made up of 13 amino acids. Per germline, CDR1 GTSNPN and CDR2 SVGIG (reference sequence). The V end was cut by 3 bases, the J end by 2 bases, with 10 bases between. The CDR3 sequence is CAWSLGDQETQYF. The CDR3 DNA reads as TGTGCCTGGAGCTTAGGGGATCAAGAGACCCAGTACTTC.

The rearrangement joins TRBV29-1 to TRBJ2-1, with D uncertain. Germline assignment: CDR1 SQVTM and CDR2 ANQGSEA. This CDR3 contains 10 residues. Trimming left V 4 bases short and J 5 bases short, with 3 bases between. The CDR3 spells CSVGDNEQFF. The DNA of the CDR3 is TGCAGCGTTGGCGACAATGAGCAGTTCTTC.

The rearrangement links TRBV9 to TRBJ2-3; TRBD2 aligns across 9 bases. V trimming: 1 base; J trimming: 5 bases; junction bases outside the gene matches: 8. CDR1 and CDR2 from the germline V gene are SGDLS and YYNGEE. The CDR3 is made up of 16 amino acids. CDR3 protein: CASSVSSGRYGDTQYF. CDR3 coding DNA: TGTGCCAGCAGCGTATCAAGCGGGAGGTATGGAGATACGCAGTATTTT.